These 22 T cell receptor beta chains came from one sample sequenced in a study of blood T cells in healthy people across ages (dated by TCRdb to 2013 to 2016). Receptor amplification or capture employed 5' RACE. A second 7 to 11 cycle PCR used a sample-barcoded 5' primer and a J-beta primer mix. In TCRdb, the public reads were trimmed at Q25 with fastp and aligned with MiXCR, with productive beta chains retained. Rows with one shared CDR3 protein collapse into an entry with the most common genes and DNA. This sample gives around 2 million distinct CDR3 sequences in total; 30% to 40% of them show up just once. The ten top clones hold roughly 24% of the sample. The sample consisted of blood. The receptors stem from a human donor in good health.

The CDR3 sequence: CASSLESSPGANVLTF. The DNA for the CDR3 is TGTGCCAGCAGCTTAGAATCTTCGCCTGGGGCCAACGTCCTGACTTTC. The chain carries TRBV7-6 and TRBJ2-6; D gene ambiguous. Trimming took off 1 base at V and 2 bases at J, with 9 bases between the two ends. The CDR3 loop spans 16 amino acids. Germline V gives CDR1 SGHVS, CDR2 FNYEAQ.

The chain combines TRBV4-3 with TRBJ1-1; a possible D gene is TRBD1 (6 bases). The CDR3 is 13 residues long. The V and J ends lost 0 bases and 5 bases respectively, with 7 bases between them. Germline values: CDR1 LGHNA, CDR2 YSLEER. Here the CDR3 DNA reads TGCGCCAGCAGCCAAGAGGGGGCAACTGAAGCTTTCTTT. Protein sequence: CASSQEGATEAFF.

The table lists this clonotype with a few counts. The V gene is TRBV7-9, the J gene TRBJ2-5; TRBD1 matches 9 bases. CDR1 and CDR2 from the germline V gene are SEHNR and FQNEAQ (reference sequence). This CDR3 comprises 15 residues. V lost 5 bases, J lost 3 bases, and 7 bases stayed unmatched. The CDR3 region is CASSLNRGQEETQYF. CDR3 DNA: TGTGCCAGCAGCCTAAACAGGGGGCAGGAAGAGACCCAGTACTTC.

This rearrangement joins TRBV28 to TRBJ1-1; maybe TRBD1 (6 bases). The germline V and J ends were trimmed by 8 bases and 1 base, with 17 bases remaining between them. The V gene's germline CDR1 is MDHEN and CDR2 SYDVKM. This CDR3 has 15 residues. CDR3 nucleotide sequence: TGTGCCAGCTTTCCCCTATCGGGACAGAACACTGAAGCTTTCTTT. It codes for CASFPLSGQNTEAFF.

This clonotype turned up a few times. The rearrangement uses TRBV12-3 or TRBV12-4 and TRBJ2-7, with D perhaps assigned TRBD1 or TRBD2 (5 bases each). The CDR3 spans 14 residues. V lost 5 bases and J 2 bases, leaving 13 bases between the germline ends. CDR3 nucleotides: TGTGCCAGCAGTCCCCCCGGGGCCCCCTACGAGCAGTACTTC. This encodes CASSPPGAPYEQYF.

The table lists this clonotype with a few counts. The genes are TRBV10-3 and TRBJ2-5; 8 nucleotides agree with TRBD2. This CDR3 has 12 residues. After removal of 9 bases from V and 1 base from J, the junction contained 1 base not matched to a gene. The V gene's germline CDR1 is ENHRY and CDR2 SYGVKD. The CDR3, as DNA: TGTGCCATTGGACTAGCCCAAGAGACCCAGTACTTC. This gives the protein CAIGLAQETQYF.

This clonotype has only a few counts. One end of the junction does not line up with germline, which may come from a read error. The rearrangement uses TRBV27 and TRBJ2-3; no firm D call. CDR1 is MNHEY, CDR2 SMNVEV, per germline (reference sequence). The CDR3 runs 13 residues. This chain's CDR3 is CARSLGRTDTQYF. CDR3 bases: TGTGCCCGCAGTTTGGGCCGCACAGATACGCAGTATTTT.

The V and J genes are TRBV7-9 and TRBJ1-1; D is uncertain. This CDR3 contains 12 residues. Deletions cut 3 bases from V and 6 bases from J, with 8 bases between. Per the germline V gene, CDR1 is SEHNR and CDR2 is FQNEAQ (reference sequence). CDR3 in DNA: TGTGCCAGCAGCTTCCAACGGGCTGAAGCTTTCTTT. It is translated as CASSFQRAEAFF.

This sequence joins TRBV24-1 and TRBJ1-2, with D maybe TRBD1 (5 bases). Trimming pared 4 bases from V and 8 bases from J, leaving 13 bases between. The CDR3 is 13 residues long. Germline V CDR1 and CDR2: KGHDR, SFDVKD. CDR3 DNA: TGTGCCACCAGTGACTCCGGGACCGGGGGCTACACCTTC. This codes for CATSDSGTGGYTF.

This clonotype was recorded once. The J gene is TRBJ2-1, the V gene TRBV20-1; D perhaps matches TRBD1 (5 bases). Germline-derived CDR1 and CDR2 are DFQATT and SNEGSKA (reference sequence). CDR3 length equals 12 residues. With 5 bases removed from V and 6 bases from J, the gap between germline ends came to 11 bases. The CDR3 sequence is CSAEDSPNEQFF. CDR3 nucleotide sequence: TGCAGTGCTGAAGACAGCCCCAATGAGCAGTTCTTC.

The chain combines TRBV7-3 with TRBJ2-3; 14 bases map to TRBD2. J was trimmed by 5 bases and V by 4 bases; bases with no gene match: 5. The germline CDR1 and CDR2 sequences are SGHTA and FQGTGA. CDR3 length: 16 amino acids. CDR3 bases: TGTGCCAGCAGCTCCCCGGGACTAGCGGGGGAAGATACGCAGTATTTT. It translates to CASSSPGLAGEDTQYF.

In this sample, this clonotype turned up a few times. The J gene is TRBJ1-5, the V gene TRBV10-3; TRBD1 agrees at 8 bases. Germline CDR1 is ENHRY and CDR2 is SYGVKD. The CDR3 is 13 residues long. Germline trimming cut 7 bases from V and 3 bases from J; bases unmatched to any gene: 2. The CDR3 protein is CAIMTGANQPQHF. In DNA, the CDR3 is TGTGCCATCATGACAGGGGCCAATCAGCCCCAGCATTTT.

This clonotype has just a few counts. This chain uses TRBV27 with TRBJ1-1; D perhaps matches TRBD1 (5 bases). The germline gives CDR1 MNHEY, CDR2 SMNVEV (reference sequence). Deletions cut 6 bases from V and 0 bases from J, with 17 bases between. This CDR3 contains 16 residues. The CDR3 region has the DNA TGTGCCAGCAGCAAGCTACAAGGGGATTTGAACACTGAAGCTTTCTTT. This translates into CASSKLQGDLNTEAFF.

This chain joins TRBV5-6 and TRBJ2-4; 11 bases agree with TRBD2. Gene TRBJ2-5 matches the end of the DNA better, so the J call may be wrong. Per the germline V gene, CDR1 is SGHDT and CDR2 is YYEEEE. CDR3 size: 16 residues. The CDR3 sequence: CASSLLAGVKQETQYF. The DNA for the CDR3 is TGTGCCAGCAGCTTACTAGCGGGGGTAAAACAAGAGACCCAGTACTTC.

The gene calls are TRBV5-1 and TRBJ2-5, with D unresolved. This CDR3 spans 12 amino acids. Looked up from germline, CDR1 is SGHRS and CDR2 is YFSETQ. Trimming took off 0 bases at V and 5 bases at J, with 5 bases between the two ends. The CDR3 spells CASSLVMETQYF. The CDR3 DNA sequence: TGCGCCAGCAGCTTGGTTATGGAGACCCAGTACTTC. Complete variable domain (other parts from reference TRBV5-1 and TRBJ2-5): KAGVTQTPRYLIKTRGQQVTLSCSPISGHRSVSWYQQTPGQGLQFLFEYFSETQRNKGNFPGRFSGRQFSNSRSEMNVSTLELGDSALYLCASSLVMETQYFGPGTRLLVL.

This clonotype occurred a few times. This chain joins TRBV15 and TRBJ2-7; 8 bases line up with TRBD2. The CDR3 totals 16 residues. Germline CDR1 is LNHNV and CDR2 is YYDKDF (reference sequence). J was trimmed by 0 bases and V by 5 bases; bases with no gene match: 9. The CDR3, as DNA: TGTGCCACCAGCTCCCGAGCGGGGGTAAACTCCTACGAGCAGTACTTC. Its protein product is CATSSRAGVNSYEQYF.

The V gene is TRBV6-1, the J gene TRBJ1-1; a weak D match, TRBD1 (6 bases). CDR3 size: 13 residues. The V and J ends lost 8 bases and 8 bases respectively, with 18 bases between them. Germline V lookup: CDR1 MNHNS, CDR2 SASEGT. CDR3 sequence reads: CASHPGGAAEAFF. CDR3 DNA: TGTGCCAGCCACCCTGGGGGGGCTGCGGAAGCTTTCTTT.

This clonotype was counted only a few times. The genes are TRBV4-3 and TRBJ2-7; TRBD1 matches 8 bases. The germline V gene encodes CDR1 LGHNA and CDR2 YSLEER. The V and J ends lost 4 bases and 2 bases, in that order; junction bases with no gene match: 7. The CDR3 spans 15 residues. The CDR3 region has the DNA TGCGCCAGCAGCCGGGACAGGAGAGTAACCTACGAGCAGTACTTC. Translating gives CASSRDRRVTYEQYF.

This chain links TRBV29-1 with TRBJ2-7; 8 bases match TRBD2. The CDR3 length is 12 residues. Germline V gene lookup returns CDR1 SQVTM and CDR2 ANQGSEA. V lost 6 bases to trimming and J lost 0 bases; unmatched junction nucleotides: 1. For the CDR3, the DNA is TGCAGCGTAGCGGGGGACTCCTACGAGCAGTACTTC. Translating gives CSVAGDSYEQYF.

This clonotype was detected a few times. J is TRBJ2-3 and V is TRBV4-3; D remains unclear. The CDR3 loop spans 14 amino acids. Germline values: CDR1 LGHNA, CDR2 YSLEER. Trimming shortened V by 0 bases and J by 14 bases, and 18 bases separated the two germline ends. CDR3: CASSQDYYKGKGYF. The CDR3 DNA reads TGCGCCAGCAGCCAAGATTATTATAAGGGAAAAGGGTATTTT.

The CDR3 loop reads CASSQEKTLSYEQYF. The CDR3 DNA is TGCGCCAGCAGCCAAGAAAAGACTCTCTCCTACGAGCAGTACTTC. The gene calls are TRBV4-1 and TRBJ2-7; D not resolved. Trimming stripped 0 bases from V and 0 bases from J, with 9 bases between. The CDR3 runs to 15 residues. In germline, CDR1 is MGHRA, CDR2 YSYEKL.

This clonotype was seen at least ten times. CDR3 sequence reads: CASSEQGAYNEQFF. The CDR3 region has the DNA TGTGCCAGCAGTGAACAGGGCGCATACAATGAGCAGTTCTTC. The chain is built from TRBV12-3 or TRBV12-4 and TRBJ2-1; D may be TRBD1 (6 bases). The V end was cut by 5 bases, the J end by 4 bases, with 12 bases between. The CDR3 contains 14 residues.